These 29 T cell receptor beta chains came from one sample sequenced in a study of T cells in Graves' hyperthyroidism and ophthalmopathy. Using RNA transcripts as the source, TCR beta CDR3 regions were amplified. The TCR CDR3 was amplified in a first-round RT-PCR using the HTBI primer set. Each CDR3 protein gets one entry after TCRdb re-called the multiplex PCR reads with MiXCR. This table holds about 420,000 distinct CDR3 sequences, more than 15% found once. Sequenced sample: blood. These receptors were collected from a woman aged 18-29 years with Graves' hyperthyroidism.

This clonotype was observed many times. The chain recombines TRBV4-2 with TRBJ2-1; 8 bases match TRBD2. CDR3 length equals 16 residues. Unmatched junction bases numbered 4, after V lost 0 bases and J lost 3 bases. Germline loops: CDR1 LGHNA, CDR2 YNFKEQ. The DNA of the CDR3 is TGTGCCAGCAGCCAAGAGGCGGGGGGCGGCTACAATGAGCAGTTCTTC. Translated: CASSQEAGGGYNEQFF.

The chain uses TRBV10-3 and TRBJ2-2, with 7 bases matching TRBD1. In germline, CDR1 is ENHRY, CDR2 SYGVKD. The J segment lost 6 bases and the V segment lost 2 bases, leaving 0 bases of the junction unmatched. The CDR3 loop spans 13 amino acids. In DNA form, the CDR3 reads TGTGCCATCAGTGAGGGACAGGCCGGGGAGCTGTTTTTT. Protein product: CAISEGQAGELFF.

This clonotype was seen repeatedly, ten times or more. The chain couples TRBV5-1 to TRBJ2-7; tentative D call: TRBD1 (6 bases). V dropped 4 bases and J dropped 7 bases, with 9 bases sitting between them. This CDR3 is 11 amino acids long. Germline V CDR1 and CDR2: SGHRS, YFSETQ. The CDR3 region is CASSTGQEQYF. The CDR3 DNA is TGCGCCAGCAGCACAGGACAGGAGCAGTACTTC.

This clonotype was found a few times. This rearrangement joins TRBV13 to TRBJ2-1, with D tentatively TRBD1 or TRBD2 (5 bases each). This CDR3 comprises 14 residues. V lost 0 bases, J lost 12 bases, and 15 bases lay in between. Germline assignment: CDR1 PRHDT and CDR2 FYEKMQ (reference sequence). The CDR3 bases are TGTGCCAGCAGCTTAGGAGCGGTGGGGGTTTTGCAGTTCTTC. This gives the protein CASSLGAVGVLQFF.

In its sample, this clonotype was seen many times. This chain connects TRBV27 to TRBJ2-2, with 9 positions matching TRBD1. The V gene's germline CDR1 is MNHEY and CDR2 SMNVEV (reference sequence). V trimming: 3 bases; J trimming: 13 bases; junction bases outside the gene matches: 9. The CDR3 contains 14 residues. CDR3 bases: TGTGCCAGCAGTTTGGGACAGGGTCAGTTCGGGCTGTTTTTT. This translates into CASSLGQGQFGLFF.

This clonotype has a count of ten or more. This rearrangement joins TRBV5-1 to TRBJ2-3; tentative D call: TRBD1 (6 bases). Trimming left V 6 bases short and J 2 bases short, with 13 bases between. This CDR3 contains 14 residues. Germline assignment: CDR1 SGHRS and CDR2 YFSETQ. The chain's CDR3 is CASTPGAFTDTQYF. As DNA, the CDR3 is TGCGCCAGCACTCCAGGGGCCTTCACAGATACGCAGTATTTT.

The chain has TRBV14 and TRBJ2-6; D is undetermined. From germline, CDR1 is SGHDN and CDR2 FVKESK. The CDR3 sequence is 14 residues long. V lost 4 bases and J 0 bases, leaving 4 bases between the germline ends. CDR3 residues: CASSRNSGANVLTF. In nucleotides, the CDR3 is TGTGCCAGCAGCCGAAACTCTGGGGCCAACGTCCTGACTTTC.

This clonotype was detected once. A much more abundant neighbour one base away suggests this may be a read error. No DNA is shown, since the ends of the CDR3 on it are uncertain; the CDR3 is the one TCRdb lists. CDR3 in amino acids: CSGGTGGNYGCTF. V is TRBV29-1 and J is TRBJ1-2; whether TRBD1, the table's D call, matches the DNA was not checked. Germline V gives CDR1 SQVTM, CDR2 ANQGSEA. The CDR3 length is 13 residues, termini included.

The gene calls are TRBV14 and TRBJ2-7; possibly TRBD1 for D (5 bases). This CDR3 contains 12 residues. Germline V gene sequence: CDR1 SGHDN, CDR2 FVKESK. V shed 4 bases and J shed 7 bases, with 11 bases lying between them. Written as DNA, the CDR3 is TGTGCCAGCAGCCGGGGCTGGGTGGAGCAGTACTTC. Translation: CASSRGWVEQYF.

This clonotype was counted many times. This sequence joins TRBV4-1 and TRBJ2-7, with D perhaps matching TRBD1 (6 bases). From germline, CDR1 is MGHRA and CDR2 YSYEKL. The germline V and J ends were trimmed by 4 bases and 5 bases, with 24 bases remaining between them. The CDR3 totals 17 residues. The CDR3 protein is CASSLWGPGSRIDEQYF. Here the CDR3 DNA reads TGCGCCAGCAGCCTCTGGGGGCCGGGCTCAAGGATAGACGAGCAGTACTTC.

The chain joins TRBV11-2 to TRBJ2-7; possible D gene TRBD2, 5 bases. CDR1 is SGHAT and CDR2 is FQNNGV in the germline V gene. The CDR3 loop spans 14 amino acids. V shed 5 bases and J shed 6 bases, with 17 bases lying between them. The CDR3 here is CASSPCFRGCEQYF. CDR3 nucleotide sequence: TGTGCCAGCAGCCCGTGTTTTAGAGGGTGCGAGCAGTACTTC.

This clonotype was seen many times. The chain carries TRBV30 and TRBJ1-2; D remains unclear. The CDR3 contains 12 residues. Germline-derived CDR1 and CDR2 are GTSNPN and SVGIG (reference sequence). Trimming pared 0 bases from V and 7 bases from J, leaving 9 bases between. The CDR3 nucleotides read TGTGCCTGGAGTGTGTGGGGAGGTGGCTACACCTTC. Translating gives CAWSVWGGGYTF.

A remark on this clonotype: The junction does not match germline at one end; this may be a read error. The gene calls are TRBV7-8 and TRBJ2-1, with D possibly called TRBD1 or TRBD2 (6 bases each). The CDR3 length is 14 residues. Germline assignment: CDR1 SGHVS and CDR2 FQNEAQ. CDR3 sequence: CASSSLGGYNEQFF. As DNA, the CDR3 is TGTGCCAGCAGCTCCTTAGGGGGGTACAATGAGCAGTTCTTT.

This clonotype was observed a handful of times. The rearrangement joins TRBV30 to TRBJ1-2; 10 bases fit TRBD1. The CDR3 runs to 13 residues. The V and J ends lost 4 bases and 8 bases, in that order; junction bases with no gene match: 7. The germline V gene has CDR1 GTSNPN and CDR2 SVGIG (reference sequence). In DNA, the CDR3 is TGTGCCTGGACTGACAGGGGGCTCAGGGGCTACACCTTC. This gives the protein CAWTDRGLRGYTF.

In this sample, this clonotype turned up many times. The chain combines TRBV5-6 with TRBJ1-2, with a weak D call TRBD1 (5 bases). The CDR3 loop spans 16 amino acids. The V end lost 6 bases, the J end lost 4 bases, and 22 bases lay between the germline ends. Germline CDR1 is SGHDT and CDR2 is YYEEEE. The CDR3: CASNLGGGTGFYGYTF. CDR3 DNA: TGTGCCAGCAACCTTGGGGGGGGTACAGGATTCTATGGCTACACCTTC.

In its sample, this clonotype was seen many times. This chain joins TRBV7-3 and TRBJ2-5; D gene unclear. Germline V lookup: CDR1 SGHTA, CDR2 FQGTGA. The ends were cut back, 2 bases at V and 5 bases at J, with 15 bases in the middle. The CDR3 runs to 15 residues. The CDR3 loop is CASSLGSGVAETQYF. Here the CDR3 DNA reads TGTGCCAGCAGCTTAGGTTCTGGGGTGGCGGAGACCCAGTACTTC.

The V and J genes are TRBV12-3 or TRBV12-4 and TRBJ2-7; the D gene is possibly TRBD1 (6 bases). CDR3 size: 13 residues. The ends were cut back, 6 bases at V and 4 bases at J, with 13 bases in the middle. The CDR3, as DNA: TGTGCCAGCAGCCGGGTGGGGGCTTACGAGCAGTACTTC. Translating it yields CASSRVGAYEQYF.

The chain has TRBV7-9 and TRBJ1-2; 9 bases are shared with TRBD1. The junction had 10 bases not matched to a gene; V was cut back by 2 bases and J by 0 bases. Germline CDR1 and CDR2: SEHNR and FQNEAQ (reference sequence). The CDR3 runs to 18 residues. CDR3 residues: CASSLLITGGVANYGYTF. The CDR3 nucleotides are TGTGCCAGCAGCTTATTAATTACAGGGGGCGTCGCTAACTATGGCTACACCTTC.

This clonotype was recorded many times. The gene calls are TRBV2 and TRBJ2-7; 8 positions match TRBD1. Germline V gene sequence: CDR1 SNHLY, CDR2 FYNNEI. This CDR3 spans 16 amino acids. The J segment lost 2 bases and the V segment lost 8 bases, leaving 14 bases of the junction unmatched. The CDR3 DNA is TGTGCCAGCGGATACCCGCGGGCAGGGGGCGCCTACGAGCAGTACTTC. This gives the protein CASGYPRAGGAYEQYF.

This clonotype turned up a few times. The chain carries TRBV27 and TRBJ1-1; weak D call: TRBD1 (5 bases). Germline CDR1 MNHEY, CDR2 SMNVEV (reference sequence). There are 14 residues in the CDR3. V shed 0 bases and J shed 4 bases, with 9 bases lying between them. Here the CDR3 reads CASSLSIRGTEAFF. CDR3 bases: TGTGCCAGCAGTTTATCGATAAGGGGCACTGAAGCTTTCTTT.

There are many counts of this clonotype. The chain uses TRBV12-3 or TRBV12-4 and TRBJ1-2; no clear D gene. V dropped 6 bases and J dropped 7 bases, with 15 bases sitting between them. This CDR3 contains 13 residues. The CDR3 sequence: CASSPNRPGGYTF. In nucleotides, the CDR3 is TGTGCCAGCAGCCCTAACCGACCGGGTGGCTACACCTTC.

In its sample, this clonotype was seen many times. The chain has TRBV12-3 or TRBV12-4 and TRBJ2-3; weak D call: TRBD1 (5 bases). Trimming cost V 6 bases and J 2 bases, with 15 bases left between them. The CDR3 contains 15 residues. This chain's CDR3 is CASSSTDSLTDTQYF. The DNA for the CDR3 is TGTGCCAGCAGCTCAACCGACAGTCTCACAGATACGCAGTATTTT.

This clonotype has a handful of counts. This rearrangement joins TRBV9 to TRBJ2-3; a weak D match, TRBD2 (5 bases). The V gene lost 2 bases and the J gene lost 3 bases, with 13 bases spanning the gap. The germline CDR1 and CDR2 sequences are SGDLS and YYNGEE. The CDR3 is made up of 15 amino acids. CDR3 in DNA: TGTGCCAGCAGCGTGGACTTAGCGCGGACAGATACGCAGTATTTT. It specifies CASSVDLARTDTQYF.

This clonotype was counted many times. This chain joins TRBV5-1 and TRBJ1-1, with unresolved D. Germline CDR1 is SGHRS and CDR2 is YFSETQ. The CDR3 loop spans 15 amino acids. With 2 bases removed from V and 11 bases from J, the gap between germline ends came to 22 bases. The CDR3 bases are TGCGCCAGCAGCTTTGAATTGGCATTAGGCAGCGGGGCTTTCTTT. It yields the protein CASSFELALGSGAFF.

This clonotype was observed a handful of times. The rearrangement uses TRBV13 and TRBJ2-1; 7 bases fit TRBD1. The CDR3 covers 14 residues. The trim removed 4 bases at V and 9 bases at J, leaving 9 bases unmatched. Germline V CDR1 and CDR2: PRHDT, FYEKMQ (reference sequence). CDR3 amino acids: CASSSRTGRGEQFF. DNA for the CDR3: TGTGCCAGCAGCTCTCGGACAGGACGAGGTGAGCAGTTCTTC.

This clonotype appeared many times. This sequence joins TRBV7-8 and TRBJ2-4; 10 bases fit TRBD2. The CDR3 is 20 residues long. Per the germline V gene, CDR1 is SGHVS and CDR2 is FQNEAQ. The V segment lost 1 base and the J segment 0 bases; nucleotides outside the gene matches: 12. CDR3 sequence: CASSLGSSGGWVLAKNIQYF. The CDR3 DNA reads as TGTGCCAGCAGCTTAGGGTCTAGCGGGGGTTGGGTTTTAGCCAAAAACATTCAGTACTTC.

This clonotype has at least ten counts. V gene TRBV28 combines with J gene TRBJ1-2, with D possibly being TRBD1 (5 bases). V lost 3 bases and J 7 bases, leaving 9 bases between the germline ends. CDR3 length: 12 amino acids. From germline, CDR1 is MDHEN and CDR2 SYDVKM. This CDR3 reads CASSFSRVGYTF. CDR3 DNA sequence: TGTGCCAGCAGTTTTTCCAGGGTTGGCTACACCTTC.

V is TRBV30 and J is TRBJ1-3; a possible D gene is TRBD1 (6 bases). V was trimmed by 2 bases and J by 3 bases, leaving 17 bases between them. From germline, CDR1 is GTSNPN and CDR2 SVGIG (reference sequence). CDR3 length: 16 amino acids. CDR3 DNA sequence: TGTGCCTGGAGTCCGATCTTAGGGGGGTTTGGAAACACCATATATTTT. The encoded protein is CAWSPILGGFGNTIYF.

This clonotype has a count of ten or more. The chain is built from TRBV28 and TRBJ2-7; 11 positions agree with TRBD2. With V trimmed by 7 bases and J by 2 bases, 10 bases remained unmatched. Germline values: CDR1 MDHEN, CDR2 SYDVKM. CDR3 length equals 16 residues. CDR3 DNA: TGTGCCAGCAAACAGATAGCGGGGGGGCATGCCTACGAGCAGTACTTC. Translated: CASKQIAGGHAYEQYF.